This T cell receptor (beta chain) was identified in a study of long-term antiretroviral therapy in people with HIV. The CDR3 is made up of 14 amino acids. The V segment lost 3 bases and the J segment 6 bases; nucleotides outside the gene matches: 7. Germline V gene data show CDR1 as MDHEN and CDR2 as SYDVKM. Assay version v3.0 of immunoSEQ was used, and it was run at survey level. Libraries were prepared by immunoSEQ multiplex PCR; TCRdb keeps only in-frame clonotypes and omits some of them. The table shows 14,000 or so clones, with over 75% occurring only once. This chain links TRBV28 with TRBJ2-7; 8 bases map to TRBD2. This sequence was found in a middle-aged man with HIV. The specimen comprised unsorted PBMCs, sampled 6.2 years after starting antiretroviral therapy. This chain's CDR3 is CASSLGLAGGEQYF. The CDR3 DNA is TGTGCCAGCAGTTTGGGGCTAGCGGGTGGCGAGCAGTACTTC. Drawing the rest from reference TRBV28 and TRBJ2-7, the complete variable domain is DVKVTQSSRYLVKRTGEKVFLECVQDMDHENMFWYRQDPGLGLRLIYFSYDVKMKEKGDIPEGYSVSREKKERFSLILESASTNQTSMYLCASSLGLAGGEQYFGPGTRLTVT.